This TCR beta chain was identified in a study of T-cell reconstitution after alpha-beta-depleted transplantation in children. This clonotype has at least ten counts. For TCRbeta, the library was prepared with unique molecular identifiers. TCRdb reprocessed the PCR reads with MiXCR, giving one entry per CDR3 protein. The sample shows roughly 250,000 distinct CDR3 sequences, 6.5% to 9% of them seen only once. Source: PBMCs, mostly from graft donor cells, taken 180 days after TCRalphabeta/CD19-depleted stem cell transplant. This receptor was obtained from a male patient aged 10-17 years who had a stem cell transplant for acute lymphoblastic leukemia, so the T cells may come from the graft donor.

CDR3 protein: CASSWTSGGANEQFF. DNA for the CDR3: TGTGCCAGCAGCTGGACTAGCGGGGGGGCAAATGAGCAGTTCTTC. This sequence joins TRBV5-5 and TRBJ2-1; 15 bases map to TRBD2. CDR3 size: 15 residues. V shed 3 bases and J 7 bases; nucleotides not matched to a gene: 2. From germline, CDR1 is SGHKS and CDR2 YYEKEE (reference sequence).